This T cell receptor (beta chain) was sequenced in a study of cytomegalovirus exposure and HLA in healthy donors. Study results and limitations: TRBV6-2, TRBV6-3 and some other V segments were unresolvable in 87-base-pair reads.

There are 14 residues in the CDR3. Germline V gives CDR1 SGHTA, CDR2 FQGTGA. V was clipped by 1 base and J by 4 bases, with 10 bases between them. Concerning this clone: No antigen is known for it.

PCR used 60 Vbeta primers and 13 Jbeta primers. Some clones are missing from TCRdb's copy, which holds only in-frame ones; the method was immunoSEQ multiplex PCR. This table holds 130,000 to 150,000 clones, roughly 65% found once. The chain has TRBV7-3 and TRBJ1-2; TRBD1 is a possible D gene (5 bases). Material: PBMCs. This clonotype was obtained from a man between 60 and 75 years old in good health and CMV-seronegative. CDR3 DNA sequence: TGTGCCAGCAGCTTAAGTGCAGGGCCCTATGGCTACACCTTC. This encodes CASSLSAGPYGYTF.